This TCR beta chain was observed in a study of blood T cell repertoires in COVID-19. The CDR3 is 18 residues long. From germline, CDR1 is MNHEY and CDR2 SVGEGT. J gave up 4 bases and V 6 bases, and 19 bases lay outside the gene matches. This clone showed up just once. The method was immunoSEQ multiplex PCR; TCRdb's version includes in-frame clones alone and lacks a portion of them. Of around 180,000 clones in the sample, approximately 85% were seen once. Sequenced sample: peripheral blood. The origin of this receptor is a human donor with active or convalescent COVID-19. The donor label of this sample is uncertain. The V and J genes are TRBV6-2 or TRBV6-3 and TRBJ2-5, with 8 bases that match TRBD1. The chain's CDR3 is CASSPGQGKFSIPETQYF. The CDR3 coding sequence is TGTGCCAGCAGCCCCGGACAGGGAAAATTTTCGATACCAGAGACCCAGTACTTC.